This T cell receptor (beta chain) was obtained from a study of response to subunit inactivated influenza vaccine. The CDR3 loop spans 14 amino acids. CDR1 is MGHRA and CDR2 is YSYEKL in the germline V gene. Trimming took off 3 bases at V and 4 bases at J, with 11 bases between the two ends. Using its own MiXCR run on the RT-PCR reads, TCRdb lists one record per CDR3 protein. The profile shows 500,000 to 600,000 distinct CDR3 sequences, less than 15% of them singletons. Note on this clonotype: Its antigen is not known.

Findings of the study overall: The authors offered the suggestion that each seasonal influenza vaccination recruits few new T cells.

This chain uses TRBV4-1 with TRBJ2-3; D gene uncertain. This receptor was taken from a man aged 50 to 59 who received an inactivated influenza vaccine. The sequenced sample was PBMCs from blood, obtained 11 to 12 days after vaccination. The chain's CDR3 is CASSHYPGSDTQYF. DNA of the CDR3: TGCGCCAGCAGCCATTATCCCGGATCAGATACGCAGTATTTT.